Shown below are 20 T cell receptor beta chains from a single sample sequenced in a study of tumor and adjacent non-tumor tissue in lung cancer. The template was RNA from unsorted bulk tissue. More than 3 cm separated this lung sample from the edge of the tumor. TCRbeta libraries were built with three rounds of nested PCR, modified from ARM-PCR. MiXCR, applied by TCRdb to the multiplex PCR reads, yields one record per CDR3 protein. Seen here are roughly 44,000 distinct CDR3 sequences, more than 60% observed once, and the top ten hold around 17%. Source material: distant non-tumor lung tissue. The receptors were sampled from a woman between 35 and 50 years old with non-small cell lung cancer.

The J gene is TRBJ2-7, the V gene TRBV14, with D possibly TRBD2 on 6 matching bases. V was clipped by 3 bases and J by 4 bases, with 19 bases between them. The CDR3 is 16 residues long. The germline V gene encodes CDR1 SGHDN and CDR2 FVKESK. The CDR3 DNA sequence: TGTGCCAGCAGCCAGGAGACTAGTCTGTCCAAATACGAGCAGTACTTC. This gives the protein CASSQETSLSKYEQYF.

With respect to this clonotype: An end of the junction does not agree with germline; a read error may underlie this. V and J are TRBV11-2 and TRBJ2-1; 10 bases match TRBD2. This CDR3 spans 16 amino acids. Germline assignment: CDR1 SGHAT and CDR2 FQNNGV. CDR3 amino acids: CASSLRPLAGRNDQFF. CDR3 sequence (DNA): TGTGCCAGCAGCTTGAGGCCACTAGCGGGGCGCAATGACCAGTTCTTC.

With respect to this clonotype: Given the absence of the conserved phenylalanine or tryptophan at the CDR3 end, a read error is likely. This chain connects TRBV11-2 to TRBJ2-1, with 8 bases that match TRBD2. Germline V CDR1 and CDR2: SGHAT, FQNNGV. The CDR3 loop spans 17 amino acids. For the CDR3, the DNA is TGTGCTAGCAGCTTAAATCCAGCGGGAGCTGGCTACAATGAGCAGTTCTTG. Amino acids: CASSLNPAGAGYNEQFL.

This clonotype was seen more than once but under ten times. This chain joins TRBV5-1 and TRBJ2-4; D remains unclear. Germline loops: CDR1 SGHRS, CDR2 YFSETQ. Trimming removed 4 bases from V and 1 base from J, with 9 bases in between. This CDR3 is 14 amino acids long. The CDR3 bases are TGCGCCAGCAGCCCCTCGGCGGCCAAAAACATTCAGTACTTC. This gives the protein CASSPSAAKNIQYF.

In regard to this clonotype: The germline gene is not matched at one end of the junction; a read error may be the cause. This chain links TRBV6-6 with TRBJ2-3; the D call may be TRBD1 or TRBD2 (6 bases each). Germline-derived CDR1 and CDR2 are MNHNY and SVGAGI (reference sequence). This CDR3 is 15 amino acids long. The CDR3: CASSYGRGDTDAQYF. The CDR3 nucleotides are TGTGCCAGCAGTTATGGAAGGGGGGACACAGATGCGCAGTATTTT.

The table lists this clonotype with many counts. The chain has TRBV6-5 and TRBJ2-5, with D perhaps TRBD1 (6 bases). From germline, CDR1 is MNHEY and CDR2 SVGAGI. The ends were cut back, 0 bases at V and 10 bases at J, with 15 bases in the middle. The CDR3 spans 14 residues. The CDR3 loop is CASSYSDRDRDQYF. CDR3 coding DNA: TGTGCCAGCAGTTACTCGGACAGAGACCGGGACCAGTACTTC.

This sequence joins TRBV11-3 and TRBJ1-6, with TRBD1 matching over 7 bases. Germline values: CDR1 SGHNT, CDR2 YENEEA. V gave up 6 bases and J gave up 10 bases; unmatched junction bases: 12. The CDR3 length is 15 residues. This CDR3 reads CASSPQTGMGSPLHF. CDR3 nucleotide sequence: TGTGCCAGCAGTCCCCAGACAGGGATGGGATCACCCCTCCACTTT.

To note about this clonotype: Since a much larger clone is just one base distant, this may be a read error. V gene TRBV7-9 combines with J gene TRBJ2-7, with TRBD1 identical over 8 bases. The CDR3 runs to 14 residues. The germline CDR1 and CDR2 sequences are SEHNR and FQNEAQ (reference sequence). This CDR3 is CVSSHGQGRNEQYF. CDR3 nucleotide sequence: TGTGTCAGCAGCCATGGACAGGGAAGAAACGAGCAGTACTTC.

The table lists this clonotype with many counts. The chain has TRBV30 and TRBJ2-1, with D perhaps TRBD2 (6 bases). The V end lost 4 bases, the J end lost 6 bases, and 13 bases lay between the germline ends. This CDR3 comprises 13 residues. The germline gives CDR1 GTSNPN, CDR2 SVGIG (reference sequence). The CDR3 DNA sequence: TGTGCCTGGATTGGACTAACCCTCAATGAGCAGTTCTTC. Translating it yields CAWIGLTLNEQFF.

The chain carries TRBV11-3 and TRBJ2-1; D not certain. The tail of the sequence fits TRBJ2-7 better, so the J call may be wrong. This CDR3 has 16 residues. Germline V lookup: CDR1 SGHNT, CDR2 YENEEA. The CDR3 coding sequence is TGTGCCAGCAGTTCCCGGGCCCCCACCTTCTACAATGAGCAGTACTTC. This codes for CASSSRAPTFYNEQYF.

Notes on this clonotype: A read error may be the cause here, since a much bigger clone is one base away. V is TRBV20-1 and J is TRBJ1-4; D remains ambiguous. Germline V gene data show CDR1 as DFQATT and CDR2 as SNEGSKA (reference sequence). The length of the CDR3 is 13 residues. The germline V and J ends were trimmed by 3 bases and 8 bases, with 13 bases remaining between them. The CDR3 protein is CSASPNRREKLFF. As DNA, the CDR3 is TGCAGTGCTAGTCCGAACCGGAGGGAAAAACTGTTTTTT.

Concerning this clonotype: The junction and the germline gene differ at one end; a read error may be behind it. The chain couples TRBV29-1 to TRBJ1-1; perhaps TRBD1 as D (6 bases). The CDR3 has 15 amino acids. CDR1 is SQVTM and CDR2 is ANQGSEA in the germline V gene. In nucleotides, the CDR3 is TGCAGTGTTGATTTGGCGGGGGGCAGGAACACTGAAGCTTTCTTT. This encodes CSVDLAGGRNTEAFF.

This clonotype was found many times. The V gene is TRBV28, the J gene TRBJ2-7; 7 nucleotides agree with TRBD2. From germline, CDR1 is MDHEN and CDR2 SYDVKM. Trimming took 5 bases from V and 6 from J; bases not matched to a gene: 10. The CDR3 length is 14 residues. The DNA of the CDR3 is TGTGCCAGCAGTCCAGGCCTAGCGGCGCGCGAGCAGTACTTC. Translation gives CASSPGLAAREQYF.

By frequency in the sample, this clonotype is medium-sized. One end of the junction is discordant with germline, which a read error may explain. V gene TRBV11-2 combines with J gene TRBJ1-4; weak D call: TRBD1 (6 bases). The germline CDR1 and CDR2 sequences are SGHAT and FQNNGV. The CDR3 covers 12 residues. The CDR3 sequence is CASSQGGIKTVF. In nucleotides, the CDR3 is TGTGCCAGCAGCCAAGGGGGGATTAAAACTGTTTTT.

The chain carries TRBV25-1 and TRBJ2-2; 11 bases match TRBD2. The junction had 7 bases not matched to a gene; V was cut back by 4 bases and J by 6 bases. The CDR3 covers 16 residues. The germline gives CDR1 MGHDK, CDR2 SYGVNS. The CDR3 DNA is TGTGCCAGCAGTGCCATAGCGGGAGGGCCCTCCGGGGAGCTGTTTTTT. It yields the protein CASSAIAGGPSGELFF.

The chain links TRBV10-2 to TRBJ2-3; D is ambiguous. There are 15 residues in the CDR3. In germline, CDR1 is WSHSY, CDR2 SAAADI. V lost 6 bases to trimming and J lost 6 bases, with 19 bases between them. CDR3 residues: CASSPDKSGTDTQYF. The CDR3 bases are TGCGCCAGCAGCCCCGACAAGTCAGGTACGGATACGCAGTATTTT.

The chain couples TRBV18 to TRBJ2-2; weak D call: TRBD1 (6 bases). CDR1 is KGHSH and CDR2 is LQKENI in the germline V gene. Trimming shortened V by 1 base and J by 8 bases, and 11 bases separated the two germline ends. The CDR3 spans 14 residues. The CDR3 spells CASSPLRGTGELFF. In DNA form, the CDR3 reads TGTGCCAGCTCACCACTCAGGGGAACAGGGGAGCTGTTTTTT.

The CDR3 here is CAWSESGTGTGNTIYF. For the CDR3, the DNA is TGTGCCTGGAGCGAATCGGGAACAGGGACTGGAAACACCATATATTTT. The chain employs TRBV30 and TRBJ1-3; TRBD1 might be the D (6 bases). Trimming stripped 3 bases from V and 2 bases from J, with 17 bases between. CDR1 and CDR2 from the germline V gene are GTSNPN and SVGIG (reference sequence). This CDR3 is built from 16 residues.

Details on this clonotype: One end of the junction fails to match germline, which may point to a read error. The chain has TRBV11-2 and TRBJ1-2, with TRBD1 identical over 8 bases. Germline V gene sequence: CDR1 SGHAT, CDR2 FQNNGV. This CDR3 region has 14 residues. In DNA form, the CDR3 reads TGTGCCAGCACCTTACCTCAGGGGGCCTATGGTTACACCTTC. Translated, it gives CASTLPQGAYGYTF.

Regarding this clonotype: The junction and the germline gene differ at one end; a read error may be behind it. The chain has TRBV20-1 and TRBJ2-3, with 8 positions matching TRBD2. CDR3 length equals 16 residues. Per the germline V gene, CDR1 is DFQATT and CDR2 is SNEGSKA (reference sequence). CDR3 sequence (DNA): TGCAGTGCTAGAGATTGGGCGCGGGGGGTTAAAGATACGCAGTGTTTT. It translates to CSARDWARGVKDTQCF.